The 23 T cell receptor beta chains below come from one sample, sequenced in a study of cytomegalovirus exposure and HLA in healthy donors. The PCR had 60 Vbeta and 13 Jbeta primers. The repertoire was sequenced with immunoSEQ multiplex PCR; TCRdb's copy has only in-frame clones and lacks some. The repertoire consists of about 76,000 clones, with approximately 72% occurring once and the leading ten covering 8% to 9%. Sequencing was done on a sample of PBMCs. All receptors come from a woman between 35 and 50 years old in good health and CMV-seropositive.

The genes are TRBV25-1 and TRBJ2-3; 8 bases match TRBD2. The ends lost 2 bases at V and 5 bases at J; junction bases unmatched: 0. Looked up from germline, CDR1 is MGHDK and CDR2 is SYGVNS. This CDR3 contains 13 residues. The CDR3: CASSEAGGDTQYF. In nucleotides, the CDR3 is TGTGCCAGCAGTGAAGCGGGGGGAGATACGCAGTATTTT.

The rearrangement links TRBV6-5 to TRBJ2-5; D is unresolved. V dropped 5 bases and J dropped 2 bases, with 9 bases sitting between them. This CDR3 region has 13 residues. Germline V gene lookup returns CDR1 MNHEY and CDR2 SVGAGI. The CDR3 region is CASSPPGQETQYF. CDR3 coding DNA: TGTGCCAGCAGTCCACCGGGTCAAGAGACCCAGTACTTC.

V gene TRBV4-2 combines with J gene TRBJ2-2; 13 bases align to TRBD2. CDR3 length: 16 residues. V trimming: 4 bases; J trimming: 4 bases; junction bases outside the gene matches: 3. Germline V CDR1 and CDR2: LGHNA, YNFKEQ. CDR3: CASSRLAGGTTGELFF. CDR3 nucleotide sequence: TGTGCCAGCAGCCGACTAGCGGGGGGCACCACCGGGGAGCTGTTTTTT.

This clone was recorded a few times. The rearrangement uses TRBV2 and TRBJ2-7; 9 nucleotides match TRBD1. This CDR3 has 13 amino acids. Looked up from germline, CDR1 is SNHLY and CDR2 is FYNNEI. The V gene end was trimmed by 10 bases and the J gene end by 5 bases; junction bases not matched to a gene: 9. In nucleotides, the CDR3 is TGTGCCATAATTACGGGACAGGGTAACGAGCAGTACTTC. Translated, it gives CAIITGQGNEQYF.

The chain employs TRBV4-2 and TRBJ2-1, with 8 bases lining up with TRBD1. Losses at the gene ends were 4 bases for V and 4 bases for J; bases not matched to a gene: 6. Germline CDR1 is LGHNA and CDR2 is YNFKEQ. This CDR3 is 15 amino acids long. This chain's CDR3 is CASSLGQDTYNEQFF. In DNA, the CDR3 is TGTGCCAGCAGCCTGGGACAGGACACTTACAATGAGCAGTTCTTC.

The chain joins TRBV5-1 to TRBJ2-5; D ambiguous. This CDR3 has 13 residues. Germline CDR1 reads SGHRS; CDR2 reads YFSETQ. V was pared by 0 bases and J by 11 bases, with 14 bases between. The chain's CDR3 is CASSLAGATQQYF. The CDR3 DNA sequence: TGCGCCAGCAGCTTGGCGGGTGCTACCCAGCAGTACTTC.

The chain employs TRBV10-2 and TRBJ2-5; D perhaps matches TRBD2 (5 bases). Trimming took off 2 bases at V and 2 bases at J, with 15 bases between the two ends. The CDR3 is 16 amino acids. Germline V gene sequence: CDR1 WSHSY, CDR2 SAAADI. The CDR3 protein is CASSEGRAPTQETQYF. CDR3 in DNA: TGCGCCAGCAGTGAGGGGCGGGCTCCAACTCAAGAGACCCAGTACTTC.

The chain uses TRBV19 and TRBJ2-3; no firm D call. Germline CDR1 is LNHDA and CDR2 is SQIVND (reference sequence). V was shortened by 0 bases and J by 2 bases, with 3 bases between the two germline ends. The length of the CDR3 is 13 residues. Here the CDR3 reads CASSIDLTDTQYF. The CDR3 DNA sequence: TGTGCCAGTAGTATAGATCTCACAGATACGCAGTATTTT.

This chain links TRBV5-6 with TRBJ1-1, with TRBD1 as a possible D gene (5 bases). Trimming left V 2 bases short and J 7 bases short, with 9 bases between. Germline CDR1 and CDR2: SGHDT and YYEEEE. The CDR3 runs 12 residues. Here the CDR3 reads CASSFFRGEAFF. The CDR3 DNA is TGTGCCAGCAGCTTTTTTAGGGGTGAAGCTTTCTTT.

This clone was seen a few times. The chain links TRBV5-4 to TRBJ2-7, with D tentatively TRBD2 (5 bases). CDR1 and CDR2 (germline): SGHNT, YYREEE (reference sequence). CDR3 size: 13 residues. With 4 bases removed from V and 6 bases from J, the gap between germline ends came to 14 bases. CDR3 in amino acids: CASSTGNTGEQYF. The CDR3 DNA reads as TGTGCCAGCAGCACGGGGAACACGGGCGAGCAGTACTTC.

The gene calls are TRBV4-3 and TRBJ1-6, with D hard to call. Germline CDR1 LGHNA, CDR2 YSLEER. This CDR3 has 15 amino acids. With 1 base removed from V and 3 bases from J, the gap between germline ends came to 7 bases. The chain's CDR3 is CASSQAGYYNSPLHF. CDR3 DNA: TGCGCCAGCAGCCAAGCGGGGTACTATAATTCACCCCTCCACTTT.

The chain recombines TRBV6-5 with TRBJ2-5; 12 bases align to TRBD1. Germline trimming cut 8 bases from V and 4 bases from J; bases unmatched to any gene: 5. The CDR3 is 14 residues long. Germline CDR1 MNHEY, CDR2 SVGAGI. This CDR3 reads CASGDRGLSETQYF. As DNA, the CDR3 is TGTGCCAGCGGGGACAGGGGGCTTTCAGAGACCCAGTACTTC.

The table lists this clone with a few counts. This sequence joins TRBV7-9 and TRBJ2-5; D is possibly TRBD1 (6 bases). Germline V gene sequence: CDR1 SEHNR, CDR2 FQNEAQ (reference sequence). V was clipped by 5 bases and J by 0 bases, with 13 bases between them. The CDR3 is made up of 15 amino acids. CDR3 DNA sequence: TGTGCCAGCAGCCCTCCGGACAGCTACCAAGAGACCCAGTACTTC. It translates to CASSPPDSYQETQYF.

The genes are TRBV28 and TRBJ1-4; no definite D call. V was pared by 5 bases and J by 8 bases, with 15 bases between. From germline, CDR1 is MDHEN and CDR2 SYDVKM. This CDR3 has 14 residues. The CDR3 region has the DNA TGTGCCAGCAGTCCGGTAGAAGAGGAGGAAAAACTGTTTTTT. This translates into CASSPVEEEEKLFF.

With respect to this clone: At the DNA level, this CDR3 is encoded by other sequences in the same sample as well. This chain links TRBV7-2 with TRBJ2-2; TRBD2 aligns across 13 bases. Trimming took 5 bases from V and 0 from J; bases not matched to a gene: 3. CDR3 length: 17 amino acids. Germline values: CDR1 SGHTA, CDR2 FQGNSA. The DNA for the CDR3 is TGTGCCAGCAGCCCCGGACTAGCGGGGGCGAACACCGGGGAGCTGTTTTTT. Translating gives CASSPGLAGANTGELFF.

The chain employs TRBV6-6 and TRBJ1-1; TRBD1 aligns across 8 bases. J was trimmed by 1 base and V by 5 bases; bases with no gene match: 6. Germline V gene sequence: CDR1 MNHNY, CDR2 SVGAGI (reference sequence). This CDR3 comprises 15 residues. CDR3 nucleotide sequence: TGTGCCAGCAGTGCGGATACAGGGGGGAACACTGAAGCTTTCTTT. Encoded protein: CASSADTGGNTEAFF.

This chain links TRBV5-1 with TRBJ1-1; the match to TRBD1 covers 7 bases. The CDR3 loop spans 15 amino acids. CDR1 SGHRS and CDR2 YFSETQ come from the germline V gene. The V segment lost 3 bases and the J segment 3 bases; nucleotides outside the gene matches: 8. The CDR3 DNA reads TGCGCCAGCAGCTATCGACAGGGAGAGGACACTGAAGCTTTCTTT. Encoded protein: CASSYRQGEDTEAFF.

The chain recombines TRBV7-2 with TRBJ2-3; the match to TRBD2 covers 12 bases. From germline, CDR1 is SGHTA and CDR2 FQGNSA. Trimming took 3 bases from V and 0 from J; bases not matched to a gene: 7. The CDR3 is made up of 18 amino acids. CDR3 DNA: TGTGCCAGCAGCTTTTCCCGGACTAGCGGGGCTAGCACAGATACGCAGTATTTT. The encoded protein is CASSFSRTSGASTDTQYF.

This chain connects TRBV19 to TRBJ2-2; no reliable D call. The CDR3 has 14 amino acids. The V gene's germline CDR1 is LNHDA and CDR2 SQIVND (reference sequence). Trimming stripped 1 base from V and 5 bases from J, with 8 bases between. The DNA of the CDR3 is TGTGCCAGTAGTATAGGTCACAGAACCGGGGAGCTGTTTTTT. This translates into CASSIGHRTGELFF.

The rearrangement joins TRBV11-3 to TRBJ2-2; 7 bases align to TRBD2. The CDR3 covers 16 residues. Per germline, CDR1 SGHNT and CDR2 YENEEA. Trimming removed 2 bases from V and 2 bases from J; junction bases left unmatched: 5. The CDR3 DNA is TGTGCCAGCAGCTTAAGAACTAGCGTTAACACCGGGGAGCTGTTTTTT. This translates into CASSLRTSVNTGELFF.

The chain recombines TRBV6-5 with TRBJ1-1, with D unclear. V was cut by 5 bases and J by 6 bases, with 13 bases left in between. The CDR3 consists of 13 residues. CDR1 and CDR2 from the germline V gene are MNHEY and SVGAGI. The CDR3 DNA is TGTGCCAGCAGTGAACTAGCGCAGCCTGAAGCTTTCTTT. Protein product: CASSELAQPEAFF.

The rearrangement links TRBV9 to TRBJ2-6; 9 nucleotides align to TRBD1. Trimming removed 4 bases from V and 0 bases from J; junction bases left unmatched: 8. The CDR3 has 18 amino acids. Germline V gives CDR1 SGDLS, CDR2 YYNGEE. The CDR3 is CASSSRDRAHSGANVLTF. The CDR3 DNA reads as TGTGCCAGCAGCTCCCGGGACAGGGCTCACTCTGGGGCCAACGTCCTGACTTTC.

CDR3 sequence (DNA): TGTGCCAGCAGGCGGGACAGGGGGAGTCAGCCCCAGCATTTT. This gives the protein CASRRDRGSQPQHF. The chain carries TRBV28 and TRBJ1-5, with 11 bases that match TRBD1. The V and J ends lost 6 bases and 6 bases, in that order; junction bases with no gene match: 4. Germline CDR1 and CDR2: MDHEN and SYDVKM. CDR3 length: 14 residues.